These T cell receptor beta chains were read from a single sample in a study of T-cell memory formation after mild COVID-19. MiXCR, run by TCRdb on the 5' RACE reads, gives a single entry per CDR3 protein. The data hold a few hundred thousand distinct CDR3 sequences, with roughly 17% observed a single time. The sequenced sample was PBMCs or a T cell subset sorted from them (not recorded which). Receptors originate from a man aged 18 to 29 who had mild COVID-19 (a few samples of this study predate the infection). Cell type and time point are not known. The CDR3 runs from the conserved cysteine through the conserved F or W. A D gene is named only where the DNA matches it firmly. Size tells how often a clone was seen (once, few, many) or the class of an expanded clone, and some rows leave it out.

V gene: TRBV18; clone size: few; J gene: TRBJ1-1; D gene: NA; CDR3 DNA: TGTGCCAGCTCAGAAACGGCAGGGGTGAACACTGAAGCTTTCTTT; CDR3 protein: CASSETAGVNTEAFF
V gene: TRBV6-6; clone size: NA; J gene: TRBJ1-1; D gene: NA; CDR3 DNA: TGTGCCAGCAGTTACACAGGGTCCACTGAAGCTTTCTTT; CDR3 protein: CASSYTGSTEAFF
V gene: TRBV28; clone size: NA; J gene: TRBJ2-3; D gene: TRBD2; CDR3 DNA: TGTGCCAGCAGTGAATCGGGACTAGCGGACACAGATACGCAGTATTTT; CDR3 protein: CASSESGLADTDTQYF
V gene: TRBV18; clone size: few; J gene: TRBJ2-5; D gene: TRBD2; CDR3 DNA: TGTGCCAGCTCACCCGGGACTACCGCGGGGGCCCAGTACTTC; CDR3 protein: CASSPGTTAGAQYF
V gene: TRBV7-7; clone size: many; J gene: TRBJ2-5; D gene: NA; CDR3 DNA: TGTGCCAGCAGCGCTTGGAAGGAGACCCAGTACTTC; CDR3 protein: CASSAWKETQYF
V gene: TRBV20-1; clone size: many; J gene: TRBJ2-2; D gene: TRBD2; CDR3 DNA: TGCAGTGCTAGAGATGGGACTAGGAGGGCCGGGGAGCTGTTTTTT; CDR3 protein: CSARDGTRRAGELFF
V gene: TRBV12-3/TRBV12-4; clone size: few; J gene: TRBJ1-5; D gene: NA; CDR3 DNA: TGTGCCAGCAGTTTTACGGATAGCAATCAGCCCCAGCATTTT; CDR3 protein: CASSFTDSNQPQHF
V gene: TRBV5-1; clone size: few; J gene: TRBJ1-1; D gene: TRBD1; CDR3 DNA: TGCGCCAGCAGCTTAGGGGGCTTGGAGACTGAAGCTTTCTTT; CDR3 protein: CASSLGGLETEAFF
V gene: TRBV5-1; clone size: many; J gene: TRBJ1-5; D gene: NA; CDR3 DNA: TGCGCCAGCAGTCTGGGGGTCATTGGTCAGCCCCAGCATTTT; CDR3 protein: CASSLGVIGQPQHF
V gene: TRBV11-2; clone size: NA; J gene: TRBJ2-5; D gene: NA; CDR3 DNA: TGTGCCAGCAGCGCCAGACAGGGAGGACGAGAGACCCAGTACTTC; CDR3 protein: CASSARQGGRETQYF
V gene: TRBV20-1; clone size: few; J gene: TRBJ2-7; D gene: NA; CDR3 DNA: TGCAGTGCGCCGCACCGGGGTACGACCTACGAGCAGTACTTC; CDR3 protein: CSAPHRGTTYEQYF
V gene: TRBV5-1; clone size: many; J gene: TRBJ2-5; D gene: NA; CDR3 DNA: TGCGCCAGCAGCTGGGAGATGAGGGAGACCCAGTACTTC; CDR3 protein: CASSWEMRETQYF
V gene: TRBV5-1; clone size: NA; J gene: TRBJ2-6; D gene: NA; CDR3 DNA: TGCGCCAGCAGCTTGGGCTCCCTTAGCTCTGGGGCCAACGTCCTGACTTTC; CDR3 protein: CASSLGSLSSGANVLTF
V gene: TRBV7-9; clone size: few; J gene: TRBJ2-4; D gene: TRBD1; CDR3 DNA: TGTGCCAGCAGCACACAGGGGGGAAGGGGAAACATTCAGTACTTC; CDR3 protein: CASSTQGGRGNIQYF
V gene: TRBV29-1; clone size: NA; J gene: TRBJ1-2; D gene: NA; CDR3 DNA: TGCAGCGTTCTGGACCCCCAGATGAACTATGGCTACACCTTC; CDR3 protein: CSVLDPQMNYGYTF
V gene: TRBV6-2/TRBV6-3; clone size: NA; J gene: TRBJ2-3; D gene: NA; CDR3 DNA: TGTGCCAGCCGGAGGGGGCCAGATACGCAGTATTTT; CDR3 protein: CASRRGPDTQYF
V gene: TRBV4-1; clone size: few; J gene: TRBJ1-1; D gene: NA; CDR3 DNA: TGCGCCAGCAGTTACTCCCCAGGGGATGATGGCACTGAAGCTTTCTTT; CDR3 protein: CASSYSPGDDGTEAFF
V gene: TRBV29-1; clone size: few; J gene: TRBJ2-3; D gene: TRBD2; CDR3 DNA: TGCAGCGCCCCCCGGGGGGAGGGAGATACGCAGTATTTT; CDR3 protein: CSAPRGEGDTQYF
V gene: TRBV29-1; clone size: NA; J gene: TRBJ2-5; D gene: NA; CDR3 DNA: TGCAGCGTTGAAGGCGCTGAGGGGACGTCAAAAGAGACCCAGTACTTC; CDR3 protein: CSVEGAEGTSKETQYF
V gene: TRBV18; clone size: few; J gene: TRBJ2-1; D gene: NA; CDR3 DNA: TGTGCCAGCTCACCGGTGCAGGGGAGTGGGAATGAGCAGTTCTTC; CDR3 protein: CASSPVQGSGNEQFF
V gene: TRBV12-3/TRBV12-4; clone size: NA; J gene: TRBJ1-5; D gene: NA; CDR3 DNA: TGTGCCAGCAGTCGTACCTCTTATCAGCCCCAGCATTTT; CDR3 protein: CASSRTSYQPQHF
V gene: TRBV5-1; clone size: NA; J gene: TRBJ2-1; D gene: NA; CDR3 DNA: TGCGCCAGCACCCTGACAAGCCCTCCGACCAATGAGCAGTTCTTC; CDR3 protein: CASTLTSPPTNEQFF
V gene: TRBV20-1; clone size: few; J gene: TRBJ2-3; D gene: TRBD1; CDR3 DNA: TGCAGTTCCCAGGACAGGGGAAGGCGAGATACGCAGTATTTT; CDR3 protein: CSSQDRGRRDTQYF
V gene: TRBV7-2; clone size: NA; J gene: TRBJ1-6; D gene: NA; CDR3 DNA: TGTGCCAGCAGCGGAGAGAGGTATTCCTCACCCCTCCACTTT; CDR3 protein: CASSGERYSSPLHF
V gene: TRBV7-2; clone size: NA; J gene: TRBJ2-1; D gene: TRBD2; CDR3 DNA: TGTGCCAGCAGCTTCCGGGGGGGTACCTACAATGAGCAGTTCTTC; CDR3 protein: CASSFRGGTYNEQFF
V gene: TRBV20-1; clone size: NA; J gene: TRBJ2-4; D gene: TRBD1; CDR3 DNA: TGCAGTCCGGGACAGGGGATAACCAAAAACATTCAGTACTTC; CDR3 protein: CSPGQGITKNIQYF
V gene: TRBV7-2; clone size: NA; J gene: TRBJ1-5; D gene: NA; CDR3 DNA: TGTGCCAGCAGCGCTTCTGGGGGAGATCAGCCCCAGCATTTT; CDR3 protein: CASSASGGDQPQHF
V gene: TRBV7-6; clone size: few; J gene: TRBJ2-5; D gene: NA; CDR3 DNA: TGTGCCAGCAGCCAAATCCCCGGGGGTGACCAAGAGACCCAGTACTTC; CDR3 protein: CASSQIPGGDQETQYF
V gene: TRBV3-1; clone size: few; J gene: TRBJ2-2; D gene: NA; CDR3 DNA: TGTGCCAGCAGCCAAGAAGGGGCGCACGGCGGGGAGCTGTTTTTT; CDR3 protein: CASSQEGAHGGELFF
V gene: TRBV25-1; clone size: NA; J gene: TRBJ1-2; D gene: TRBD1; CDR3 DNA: TGTGCCAGCAGTGAATACGGGACAGGGCCCTCTAACTATGGCTACACCTTC; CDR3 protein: CASSEYGTGPSNYGYTF
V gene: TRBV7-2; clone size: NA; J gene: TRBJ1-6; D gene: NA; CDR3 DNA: TGTGCCAGCAGGTCCGGGACGGGTTTTTCACCCCTCCACTTT; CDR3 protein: CASRSGTGFSPLHF
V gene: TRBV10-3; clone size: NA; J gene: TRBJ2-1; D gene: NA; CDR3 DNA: TGTGCCATCAGTGAGGAAGACAGGCAGGGGCAGTTCTTC; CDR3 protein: CAISEEDRQGQFF
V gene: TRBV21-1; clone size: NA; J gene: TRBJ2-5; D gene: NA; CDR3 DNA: TGTGCCAGCAGCAAAGGTGGGCCAGGGTGGTCCCAGTACTTC; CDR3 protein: CASSKGGPGWSQYF
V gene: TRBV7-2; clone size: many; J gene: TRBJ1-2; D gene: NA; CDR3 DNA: TGTGCCAGCAGCCCCCCCGGCGTGGACAATGGCTACACCTTC; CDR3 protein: CASSPPGVDNGYTF
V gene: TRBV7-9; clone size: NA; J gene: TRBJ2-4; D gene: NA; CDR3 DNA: TGTGCCAGCAGTCAACGGCGGGGAGCCAAAAACATTCAGTACTTC; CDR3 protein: CASSQRRGAKNIQYF
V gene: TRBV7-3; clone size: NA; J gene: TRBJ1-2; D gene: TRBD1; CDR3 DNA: TGTGCCAGCAGCGAAATGGGACAGAACTATGGCTACACCTTC; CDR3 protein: CASSEMGQNYGYTF
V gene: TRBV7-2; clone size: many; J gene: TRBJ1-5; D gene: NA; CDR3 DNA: TGTGCCAGCAGCGGACAGTATAGCAATCAGCCCCAGCATTTT; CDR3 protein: CASSGQYSNQPQHF
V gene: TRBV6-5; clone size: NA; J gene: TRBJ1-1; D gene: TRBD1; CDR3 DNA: TGTGCCAGCAGTCTTAGATTACAGGGGGGCACTGAAGCTTTCTTT; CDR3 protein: CASSLRLQGGTEAFF
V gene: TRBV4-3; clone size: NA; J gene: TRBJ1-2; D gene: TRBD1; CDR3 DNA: TGCGCCAGCAGCCAAGATAGGGGCGGGACAGGCTATGGCTACACCTTC; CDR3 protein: CASSQDRGGTGYGYTF
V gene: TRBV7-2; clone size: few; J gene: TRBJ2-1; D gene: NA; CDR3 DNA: TGTGCCAGCAGCTTAACCGGCGGTAGCGATGAGCAGTTCTTC; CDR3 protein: CASSLTGGSDEQFF
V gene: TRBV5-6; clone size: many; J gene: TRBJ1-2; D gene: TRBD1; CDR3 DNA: TGTGCCAGCCGGAGGACAGGGAACTATGGCTACACCTTC; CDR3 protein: CASRRTGNYGYTF
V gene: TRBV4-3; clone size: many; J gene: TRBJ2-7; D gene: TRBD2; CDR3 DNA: TGCGCCAGCAGCCAACAGCTAGGCAGCGGGGGGATGAACGAGCAGTACTTC; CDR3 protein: CASSQQLGSGGMNEQYF
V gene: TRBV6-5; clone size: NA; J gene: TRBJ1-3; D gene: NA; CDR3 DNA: TGTGCCGCAAGGGGGTCTTTTGGAAACACCATATATTTT; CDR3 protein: CAARGSFGNTIYF
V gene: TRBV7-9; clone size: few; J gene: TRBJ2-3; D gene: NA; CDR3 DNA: TGTGCCAGCAGCGCAGCCAAGAGACCTAGCACAGATACGCAGTATTTT; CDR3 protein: CASSAAKRPSTDTQYF
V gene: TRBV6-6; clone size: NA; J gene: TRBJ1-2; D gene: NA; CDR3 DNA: TGTGCCAGCACTGGGCTATATGGCTACACCTTC; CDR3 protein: CASTGLYGYTF
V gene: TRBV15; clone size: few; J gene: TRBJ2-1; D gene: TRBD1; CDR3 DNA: TGTGCCACCAGCAGAGGTCGACAGGGGGGACCCTACAATGAGCAGTTCTTC; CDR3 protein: CATSRGRQGGPYNEQFF
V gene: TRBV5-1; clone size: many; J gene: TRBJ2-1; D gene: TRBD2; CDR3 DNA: TGCGCCAGCAGCACCGGGACTAGCGGTAGCTCCTACAATGAGCAGTTCTTC; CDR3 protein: CASSTGTSGSSYNEQFF
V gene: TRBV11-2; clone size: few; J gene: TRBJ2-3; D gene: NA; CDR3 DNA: TGTGCCAGCAGTGTGCAGACTCTAAGCACAGATACGCAGTATTTT; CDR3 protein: CASSVQTLSTDTQYF
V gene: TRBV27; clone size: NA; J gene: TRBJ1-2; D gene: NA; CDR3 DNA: TGTGCCAGCAGTACCAGGGGTCGTGGCTACACCTTC; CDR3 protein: CASSTRGRGYTF
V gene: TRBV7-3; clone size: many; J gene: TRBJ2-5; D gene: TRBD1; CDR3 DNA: TGTGCCAGCAGCCCTACAGGGGTGCAAGAGACCCAGTACTTC; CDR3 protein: CASSPTGVQETQYF
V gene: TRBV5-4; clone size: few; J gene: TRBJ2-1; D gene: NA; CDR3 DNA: TGTGCCAGCAGCTTAACGCAGGGGATCTACAATGAGCAGTTCTTC; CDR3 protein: CASSLTQGIYNEQFF
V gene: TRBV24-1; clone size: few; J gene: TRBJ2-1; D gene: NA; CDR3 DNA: TGTGCCACCAGTTCCGGGGCCCGGCCCTACAATGAGCAGTTCTTC; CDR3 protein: CATSSGARPYNEQFF
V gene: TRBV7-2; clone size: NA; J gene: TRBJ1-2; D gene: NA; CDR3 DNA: TGTGCCAGCAGCTTGCCCGTGAGTGGGGGCGTCTCCGCAAACCTTAACTATGGCTACACCTTC; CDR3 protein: CASSLPVSGGVSANLNYGYTF
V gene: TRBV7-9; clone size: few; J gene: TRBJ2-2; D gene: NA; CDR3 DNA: TGTGCCAGCAGCTTATCACCCGGGGAGCTGTTTTTT; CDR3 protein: CASSLSPGELFF